The source of this T cell receptor beta chain is a study of PD-L1 blockade in urothelial cancer. Overall study: Samples came from 3 weeks, at the second dose, and 6 weeks into treatment.

V gave up 2 bases and J gave up 7 bases; unmatched junction bases: 4. The CDR3 has 13 residues. Germline V gives CDR1 MDHEN, CDR2 SYDVKM. Regarding this clone: This sample also contains other DNA sequences that code for the same CDR3.

Time point noted: pretreatment peripheral blood. Some clones are missing from TCRdb's copy, which holds only in-frame ones; the method was immunoSEQ multiplex PCR. The top ten clones hold roughly 12% of a sample with about 39,000 clones, roughly 92% of them seen once. This chain uses TRBV28 with TRBJ2-7; 8 nucleotides line up with TRBD1. The sequence was collected from a woman aged 55-75 years with urothelial cancer. Sequences were derived from PBMCs, sampled around atezolizumab (anti-PD-L1) treatment. CDR3 DNA sequence: TGTGCCAGCAGTTTAACAGGGGGTGGAGAGCAGTACTTC. It codes for CASSLTGGGEQYF.